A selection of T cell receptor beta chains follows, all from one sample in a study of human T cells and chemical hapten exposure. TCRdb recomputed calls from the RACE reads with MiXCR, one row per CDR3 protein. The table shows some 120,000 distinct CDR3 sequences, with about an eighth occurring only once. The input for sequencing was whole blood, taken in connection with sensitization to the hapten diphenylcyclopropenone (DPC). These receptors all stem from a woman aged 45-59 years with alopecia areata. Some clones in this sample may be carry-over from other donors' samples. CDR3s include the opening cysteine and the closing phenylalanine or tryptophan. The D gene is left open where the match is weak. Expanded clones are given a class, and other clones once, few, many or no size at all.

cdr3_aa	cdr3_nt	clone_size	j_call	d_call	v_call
CASRANSGANVLTF	TGTGCCAGCAGGGCTAACTCTGGGGCCAACGTCCTGACTTTC	few	TRBJ2-6	-	TRBV28
CSARVQAAGYQPQHF	TGCAGTGCTAGAGTTCAGGCGGCGGGGTATCAGCCCCAGCATTTT	few	TRBJ1-5	-	TRBV20-1
CASSHDRNQYSYNEQFF	TGTGCCAGCAGCCACGACAGGAATCAATACTCCTACAATGAGCAGTTCTTC	many	TRBJ2-1	-	TRBV4-2
CASSLGQNTEAFF	TGTGCCAGCAGCTTAGGTCAGAACACTGAAGCTTTCTTT	many	TRBJ1-1	-	TRBV28
CASSLWGDQPQHF	TGCGCCAGCAGCTTATGGGGTGATCAGCCCCAGCATTTT	-	TRBJ1-5	-	TRBV5-1
CASSPTGNTIYF	TGTGCCAGCAGCCCTACTGGCAACACCATATATTTT	many	TRBJ1-3	-	TRBV12-3/TRBV12-4
CASSLVTGGNYEQYF	TGTGCCAGCAGCTTAGTAACAGGGGGCAACTACGAGCAGTACTTC	-	TRBJ2-7	TRBD1	TRBV7-9
CASSRTAQPPYEQYF	TGCGCCAGCAGCCGGACCGCACAACCTCCCTACGAGCAGTACTTC	few	TRBJ2-7	-	TRBV5-1
CASSLDPLETQYF	TGCGCCAGCAGCCTCGATCCACTAGAGACCCAGTACTTC	-	TRBJ2-5	-	TRBV5-1
CASSLSRDTQYF	TGTGCCAGCAGCTTATCAAGGGATACGCAGTATTTT	few	TRBJ2-3	-	TRBV11-2
CASSLGQGITEAFF	TGTGCCAGCAGCTTAGGACAGGGAATCACTGAAGCTTTCTTT	-	TRBJ1-1	TRBD1	TRBV7-9
CATSRGRISYEQYF	TGTGCCACCAGCAGAGGTCGGATCTCCTACGAGCAGTACTTC	many	TRBJ2-7	-	TRBV15
CASSFFSGSYEQYF	TGTGCCAGCAGTTTCTTCAGCGGCTCCTACGAGCAGTACTTC	-	TRBJ2-7	-	TRBV12-3/TRBV12-4
CASSDDSQRSEQYF	TGTGCCAGCAGTGACGACAGTCAACGAAGCGAGCAGTACTTC	few	TRBJ2-7	-	TRBV6-1
CASSQREGTGELFF	TGCGCCAGCAGCCAACGAGAAGGCACCGGGGAGCTGTTTTTT	-	TRBJ2-2	-	TRBV4-3
CASSLLVREAFF	TGTGCCAGCAGTTTACTGGTGAGGGAAGCTTTCTTT	many	TRBJ1-1	-	TRBV28
CASRLGGEYGYTF	TGTGCCAGCAGGCTAGGAGGGGAGTATGGCTACACCTTC	few	TRBJ1-2	-	TRBV5-5
CASSRVNTDTQYF	TGTGCCAGCAGTAGAGTGAACACAGATACGCAGTATTTT	-	TRBJ2-3	-	TRBV6-1
CASSWPDNYYGYTF	TGTGCCAGCAGCTGGCCCGACAACTACTATGGCTACACCTTC	-	TRBJ1-2	-	TRBV5-6
CASSLGGTVEAFF	TGTGCCAGCAGTTTAGGGGGGACAGTCGAAGCTTTCTTT	-	TRBJ1-1	TRBD1	TRBV28
CSVSETANTEAFF	TGCAGCGTCTCCGAAACAGCTAACACTGAAGCTTTCTTT	-	TRBJ1-1	-	TRBV29-1